The 12 T cell receptor beta chains given below trace back to one sample, sequenced in a study of T cells after yellow fever vaccination. TCRdb re-derived calls from the 5' RACE reads in MiXCR, one entry per CDR3 protein. This table has a few hundred thousand distinct CDR3 sequences, 6% to 8% appearing once. Sequencing was performed on PBMCs, taken 5 days after the yellow fever booster vaccination. The source is a man aged 25 to 45 who received the YFV17D yellow fever vaccine.

The sample holds a few counts of this clonotype. This chain uses TRBV5-1 with TRBJ2-3, with D maybe TRBD2 (5 bases). Trimming took off 1 base at V and 0 bases at J, with 12 bases between the two ends. The CDR3 extends over 16 amino acids. Germline CDR1 is SGHRS and CDR2 is YFSETQ. This CDR3 is CASSLTRGSSTDTQYF. The DNA of the CDR3 is TGCGCCAGCAGCTTGACTCGGGGATCTAGCACAGATACGCAGTATTTT.

This clonotype was seen ten or more times. The rearrangement joins TRBV12-3 or TRBV12-4 to TRBJ2-5, with 11 bases matching TRBD1. The CDR3 has 15 amino acids. Trimming at V came to 2 bases and at J to 5 bases, leaving 4 bases not matched to a gene. The CDR3 DNA reads TGTGCCAGCAGTTTAAGGACAGGGGGCAGTGAGACCCAGTACTTC. Translating gives CASSLRTGGSETQYF.

The chain uses TRBV7-2 and TRBJ1-5; tentatively, D is TRBD1 (5 bases). This CDR3 contains 15 residues. Trimming took off 3 bases at V and 7 bases at J, with 16 bases between the two ends. The germline V gene has CDR1 SGHTA and CDR2 FQGNSA. The DNA for the CDR3 is TGTGCCAGCAGCTTGACCCATACCGGGACCCAGCCCCAGCATTTT. It specifies CASSLTHTGTQPQHF.

This clonotype was counted a few times. V is TRBV12-3 or TRBV12-4 and J is TRBJ2-1, with TRBD2 identical over 13 bases. The ends lost 6 bases at V and 3 bases at J; junction bases unmatched: 8. The CDR3 totals 17 residues. The chain's CDR3 is CASRRTGTSGIYNEQFF. The CDR3 nucleotides are TGTGCCAGCAGGAGGACCGGGACTAGCGGGATCTACAATGAGCAGTTCTTC.

Concerning this clonotype itself: A junction end diverges from the germline sequence, so it may reflect a read error. The chain uses TRBV20-1 and TRBJ1-4; D gene ambiguous. CDR3 length equals 17 residues. Germline CDR1 and CDR2: DFQATT and SNEGSKA (reference sequence). The CDR3 reads CCARDQLGMGSGEKLFF. CDR3 bases: TGCTGTGCTAGAGATCAGCTGGGGATGGGCAGCGGTGAAAAACTGTTTTTT.

The gene calls are TRBV5-1 and TRBJ1-1, with D possibly being TRBD1 (5 bases). The CDR3 has 16 amino acids. CDR1 SGHRS and CDR2 YFSETQ come from the germline V gene. With 4 bases removed from V and 1 base from J, the gap between germline ends came to 17 bases. This CDR3 is CASSDPSFDRNTEAFF. CDR3 nucleotide sequence: TGCGCCAGCAGCGACCCATCCTTCGACAGGAACACTGAAGCTTTCTTT.

The chain couples TRBV5-6 to TRBJ2-7; tentatively, D is TRBD2 (5 bases). V lost 0 bases, J lost 4 bases, and 14 bases lay in between. This CDR3 contains 15 residues. The germline CDR1 and CDR2 sequences are SGHDT and YYEEEE. This chain's CDR3 is CASSLGNFPGYEQYF. The CDR3 nucleotides are TGTGCCAGCAGCTTGGGGAACTTCCCGGGGTACGAGCAGTACTTC.

This clonotype was observed a handful of times. The V and J genes are TRBV24-1 and TRBJ2-1, with D perhaps TRBD2 (5 bases). The CDR3 totals 16 residues. The germline CDR1 and CDR2 sequences are KGHDR and SFDVKD. V was trimmed by 2 bases and J by 1 base, leaving 11 bases between them. For the CDR3, the DNA is TGTGCCACCAGTGATTCCTTAGCGAAATCCTACAATGAGCAGTTCTTC. This encodes CATSDSLAKSYNEQFF.

There are a few counts of this clonotype. The chain carries TRBV6-2 or TRBV6-3 and TRBJ2-7, with D maybe TRBD1 (6 bases). Germline assignment: CDR1 MNHEY and CDR2 SVGEGT. The V and J ends lost 2 bases and 1 base respectively, with 9 bases between them. This CDR3 contains 14 residues. The CDR3, as DNA: TGTGCCAGCAGTTACAGGGGGTCATCCTACGAGCAGTACTTC. Translated, it gives CASSYRGSSYEQYF.

Regarding this clonotype: A read error may account for a junction end that differs from germline. The chain uses TRBV20-1 and TRBJ2-4, with 8 positions matching TRBD1. The CDR3 is 16 amino acids. The germline gives CDR1 DFQATT, CDR2 SNEGSKA (reference sequence). CDR3 DNA: TGCTGTGCTAGACTCACAGGGGGTAGAGCCAAAAACATTCAGTACTTC. Translated, it gives CCARLTGGRAKNIQYF.

This clonotype was found a few times. The rearrangement uses TRBV20-1 and TRBJ1-5; D is uncertain. This CDR3 is built from 13 residues. Germline V gene sequence: CDR1 DFQATT, CDR2 SNEGSKA (reference sequence). Trimming left V 0 bases short and J 4 bases short, with 7 bases between. The CDR3 DNA is TGCAGTGCTAGAGATGTAGAGAATCAGCCCCAGCATTTT. It encodes CSARDVENQPQHF.

This clonotype was picked up many times. The chain joins TRBV15 to TRBJ1-1; possibly TRBD1 for D (5 bases). Trimming pared 1 base from V and 0 bases from J, leaving 9 bases between. Germline values: CDR1 LNHNV, CDR2 YYDKDF (reference sequence). There are 15 residues in the CDR3. CDR3 coding DNA: TGTGCCACCAGCAGAGGGGGCAGCATGAACACTGAAGCTTTCTTT. It encodes CATSRGGSMNTEAFF.